The rows below give T cell receptor beta chains drawn from one sample of a study of T cell changes during pregnancy in multiple sclerosis. The protocol was immunoSEQ multiplex PCR, while the TCRdb copy is restricted to in-frame clones and leaves out a portion. The sample holds some 60,000 clones, 90% to 95% seen once. The source material was CD4+ T cells from peripheral blood mononuclear cells, sampled in the first trimester of pregnancy. Source of these receptors: a female donor with multiple sclerosis, enrolled in a pregnancy study. Each CDR3 is given with its conserved first and last residue. Each record gives: V gene, J gene, clone size, D gene, CDR3 protein, CDR3 DNA. The D gene is left open where the match is weak. Some rows have no size entry. The others give once, few or many, or a class for an expanded clone.

>TRBV7-2|TRBJ1-1|NA|NA
CASSLRKEGVEAFF
TGTGCCAGCAGCTTAAGGAAAGAGGGAGTTGAAGCTTTCTTT
>TRBV10-3|TRBJ2-5|NA|NA
CAISPGNRVQETQYF
TGTGCCATCAGCCCTGGTAACAGGGTTCAAGAGACCCAGTACTTC
>TRBV4-1|TRBJ2-7|NA|NA
CASSQPPGVGGYF
TGCGCCAGCAGCCAACCGCCGGGGGTTGGGGGGTACTTC
>TRBV6-4|TRBJ2-1|few|TRBD2
CASSELAGGPNEQFF
TGTGCCAGCAGTGAACTAGCGGGGGGGCCAAATGAGCAGTTCTTC
>TRBV7-9|TRBJ1-2|NA|NA
CASSSKDTHNYGYTF
TGTGCCAGCAGCTCGAAGGACACCCATAACTATGGCTACACCTTC
>TRBV6-5|TRBJ2-2|NA|NA
CASSYWTRATGELFF
TGTGCCAGCAGTTACTGGACGCGGGCAACCGGGGAGCTGTTTTTT
>TRBV6-5|TRBJ2-7|NA|NA
CASTGDGGRFEQYF
TGTGCCAGCACCGGGGACGGGGGGCGCTTCGAGCAGTACTTC
>TRBV5-4|TRBJ2-7|NA|NA
CASSSGQRRSSYEQYF
TGTGCCAGCAGCTCAGGACAGCGAAGGAGCTCCTACGAGCAGTACTTC
>TRBV5-1|TRBJ2-1|once|TRBD2
CASSLGPSGTQGDEQFF
TGCGCCAGCAGCTTGGGTCCTAGCGGGACCCAGGGGGATGAGCAGTTCTTC
>TRBV18|TRBJ1-1|NA|NA
CASSPLFQDHTEAFF
TGTGCCAGCTCACCACTTTTCCAGGATCACACTGAAGCTTTCTTT
>TRBV7-3|TRBJ1-1|NA|NA
CASSLTRLMNTEAFF
TGTGCCAGCAGCTTAACCAGACTCATGAACACTGAAGCTTTCTTT
>TRBV7-2|TRBJ2-7|once|NA
CASSLVEDFEQYF
TGTGCCAGCAGCTTAGTCGAGGATTTTGAGCAGTACTTC
>TRBV7-2|TRBJ2-7|NA|NA
CASSLETGQSEQYF
TGTGCCAGCAGCTTAGAGACAGGCCAGTCCGAGCAGTACTTC
>TRBV5-1|TRBJ1-6|NA|NA
CASSPGPDSPLHF
TGCGCCAGCAGCCCGGGTCCGGATTCACCCCTCCACTTT
>TRBV6-4|TRBJ2-1|NA|TRBD1
CASSTGGLGYNEQFF
TGTGCCAGCAGTACAGGGGGCTTGGGATACAATGAGCAGTTCTTC
>TRBV7-2|TRBJ1-1|NA|NA
CASLGGGTEAFF
TGTGCCAGCCTTGGGGGGGGCACTGAAGCTTTCTTT
>TRBV6-5|TRBJ2-7|NA|TRBD1
CASSFGGQGYEQYF
TGTGCCAGCAGTTTCGGGGGACAGGGCTACGAGCAGTACTTC
>TRBV27|TRBJ2-7|NA|NA
CASRGEVSYEQYF
TGTGCCAGCAGAGGGGAAGTCTCCTACGAGCAGTACTTC
>TRBV5-5|TRBJ2-3|NA|NA
CASSLWAASTDTQYF
TGTGCCAGCAGCTTGTGGGCAGCTAGCACAGATACGCAGTATTTT
>TRBV18|TRBJ1-2|NA|TRBD1
CASSPTTGGEVGGYTF
TGTGCCAGCTCACCTACTACAGGGGGCGAAGTTGGGGGCTACACCTTC
>TRBV5-4|TRBJ2-6|NA|TRBD1
CATSDRADWANVLTF
TGTGCCACCTCGGACAGGGCGGACTGGGCCAACGTCCTGACTTTC
>TRBV5-6|TRBJ2-4|NA|TRBD1
CASSLAGQDIQYF
TGTGCCAGCAGCTTGGCGGGACAGGACATTCAGTACTTC
>TRBV4-2|TRBJ1-4|NA|NA
CASSQDLPQGTYEKLFF
TGTGCCAGCAGCCAAGATCTCCCCCAGGGTACTTATGAAAAACTGTTTTTT
>TRBV7-6|TRBJ1-1|NA|NA
CASSLAGGRLHTEAFF
TGTGCCAGCAGCTTAGCGGGGGGACGTTTGCACACTGAAGCTTTCTTT
>TRBV9|TRBJ1-5|NA|NA
CASSVEGHQPQHF
TGTGCCAGCAGCGTAGAGGGGCATCAGCCCCAGCATTTT
>TRBV6-6|TRBJ2-5|NA|TRBD1
CASSYRGTGHQETQYF
TGTGCCAGCAGTTACCGAGGGACAGGCCACCAAGAGACCCAGTACTTC
>TRBV7-9|TRBJ2-2|NA|NA
CASSLGRTGELFF
TGTGCCAGCAGCTTAGGGAGGACCGGGGAGCTGTTTTTT
>TRBV5-1|TRBJ2-1|NA|NA
CASSLDPMRVQFF
TGCGCCAGCAGCTTGGACCCCATGCGTGTGCAGTTCTTC
>TRBV19|TRBJ2-5|NA|TRBD2
CASRRAGAVETQYF
TGTGCCAGTAGGAGAGCGGGGGCCGTGGAGACCCAGTACTTC
>TRBV19|TRBJ1-1|NA|NA
CASSILPGGNTEAFF
TGTGCCAGTAGTATACTCCCGGGAGGGAACACTGAAGCTTTCTTT
>TRBV6-1|TRBJ2-5|NA|NA
CASSVDVRYQETQYF
TGTGCCAGCAGCGTAGATGTCCGATACCAAGAGACCCAGTACTTC
>TRBV5-6|TRBJ1-2|NA|NA
CASSFNRPLYGYTF
TGTGCCAGCAGCTTTAACAGGCCACTCTATGGCTACACCTTC
>TRBV10-3|TRBJ1-2|NA|NA
CAISEGPDPRIYYGYTF
TGTGCCATCAGTGAGGGCCCTGATCCCCGCATTTACTATGGCTACACCTTC
>TRBV14|TRBJ1-4|NA|TRBD1
CASSIGQGLEKLFF
TGTGCCAGCAGCATCGGACAGGGGTTAGAAAAACTGTTTTTT